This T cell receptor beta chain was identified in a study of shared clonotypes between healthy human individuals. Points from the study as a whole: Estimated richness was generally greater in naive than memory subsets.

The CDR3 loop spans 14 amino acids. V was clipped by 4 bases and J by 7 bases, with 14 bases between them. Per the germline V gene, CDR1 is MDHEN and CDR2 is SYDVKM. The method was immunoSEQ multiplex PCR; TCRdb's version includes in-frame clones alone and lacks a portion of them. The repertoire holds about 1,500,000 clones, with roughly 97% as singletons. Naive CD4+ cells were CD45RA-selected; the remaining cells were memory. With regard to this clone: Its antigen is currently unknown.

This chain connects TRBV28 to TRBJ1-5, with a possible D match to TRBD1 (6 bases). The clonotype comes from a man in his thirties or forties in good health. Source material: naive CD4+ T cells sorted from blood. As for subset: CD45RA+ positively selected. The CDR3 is CASSSKQGYQPQHF. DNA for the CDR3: TGTGCCAGCAGTTCGAAACAGGGATACCAGCCCCAGCATTTT.